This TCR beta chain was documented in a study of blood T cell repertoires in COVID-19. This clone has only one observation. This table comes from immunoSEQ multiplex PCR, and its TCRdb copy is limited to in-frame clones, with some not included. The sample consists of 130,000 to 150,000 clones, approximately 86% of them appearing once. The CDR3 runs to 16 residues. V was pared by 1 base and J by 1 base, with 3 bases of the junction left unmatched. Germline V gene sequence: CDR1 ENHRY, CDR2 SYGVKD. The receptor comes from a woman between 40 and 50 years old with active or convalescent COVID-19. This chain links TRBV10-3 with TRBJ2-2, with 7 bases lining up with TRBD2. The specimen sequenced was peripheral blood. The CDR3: CAISEWGGMNTGELFF. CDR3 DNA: TGTGCCATCAGTGAGTGGGGGGGGATGAACACCGGGGAGCTGTTTTTT.